The rows below give T cell receptor beta chains drawn from one sample of a study of graft-versus-host responses after intestinal transplantation. The protocol was immunoSEQ multiplex PCR, while the TCRdb copy is restricted to in-frame clones and leaves out a portion. This sample has just over 40,000 clones, with about 89% found just once. The material was PBMCs, obtained almost 320 days after intestinal transplant. These receptors came from a human patient who received an intestinal transplant, so some T cells may come from the graft donor. The CDR3 runs from the conserved cysteine through the conserved F or W. The D gene is left open where the match is weak. Clone size, where shown, is once, few, many, or a class for clones that have expanded.

-	TRBV7-2	TRBJ1-2	-	CASSLKRHRDYGYTF	TGTGCCAGCAGCTTAAAAAGACACAGGGACTATGGCTACACCTTC
-	TRBV5-1	TRBJ1-4	-	CASSPRAVDWATNEKLFF	TGCGCCAGCAGCCCGAGGGCGGTCGATTGGGCAACTAATGAAAAACTGTTTTTT
-	TRBV28	TRBJ1-5	-	CASSQGYNQPQHF	TGTGCCAGCAGTCAGGGTTACAATCAGCCCCAGCATTTT
-	TRBV12-5	TRBJ1-5	once	CASGFSVGQPQHF	TGTGCTAGTGGTTTTTCTGTTGGGCAGCCCCAGCATTTT
TRBD1	TRBV6-5	TRBJ1-6	-	CASSLNRGRNSPLHF	TGTGCCAGCAGTCTCAACAGGGGGCGTAATTCACCCCTCCACTTT
-	TRBV6-5	TRBJ2-7	-	CASSPQGGPYEQYF	TGTGCCAGCAGCCCACAGGGAGGTCCCTACGAGCAGTACTTC
-	TRBV29-1	TRBJ2-5	-	CSVQGLGSSLETQYF	TGCAGCGTTCAGGGGTTGGGTTCGAGTTTGGAGACCCAGTACTTC
TRBD1	TRBV6-4	TRBJ1-2	-	CASSEAGGRGYTF	TGTGCCAGCAGTGAGGCAGGGGGCAGGGGCTACACCTTC
-	TRBV15	TRBJ1-1	-	CATSRVRGRGNTEAFF	TGTGCCACCAGCAGAGTAAGGGGCAGAGGGAACACTGAAGCTTTCTTT
TRBD2	TRBV4-2	TRBJ2-7	-	CASSQDQRESSYEQYF	TGTGCCAGCAGCCAAGATCAGCGGGAGAGCTCCTACGAGCAGTACTTC
-	TRBV11-2	TRBJ2-7	-	CASSLAYEQYF	TGTGCCAGCAGCTTAGCCTACGAGCAGTACTTC
-	TRBV19	TRBJ2-2	-	CASSIGGETGELFF	TGTGCCAGTAGTATAGGGGGGGAGACCGGGGAGCTGTTTTTT
-	TRBV7-9	TRBJ2-3	-	CASSLERTADTQYF	TGTGCCAGCAGCTTAGAGCGGACAGCAGATACGCAGTATTTT
-	TRBV2	TRBJ1-1	-	CARHTEAFF	TGTGCCAGACACACTGAAGCTTTCTTT
TRBD1	TRBV2	TRBJ1-6	-	CASSPRWTGDNSPLHF	TGTGCCAGCAGTCCTAGATGGACAGGGGATAATTCACCCCTCCACTTT
-	TRBV2	TRBJ1-3	-	CASSEDLSGNTIYF	TGTGCCAGCAGTGAGGACCTCTCTGGAAACACCATATATTTT
-	TRBV21-1	TRBJ2-2	-	CALAKGGQGTHTGELFF	TGTGCCTTAGCAAAGGGAGGACAGGGGACGCACACCGGGGAGCTGTTTTTT
-	TRBV12-5	TRBJ1-6	-	CASGLDYRYSPLHF	TGTGCTAGTGGTTTGGATTACAGGTATTCACCCCTCCACTTT
-	TRBV29-1	TRBJ2-3	-	CSSVPQTTDTQYF	TGCAGCTCTGTCCCCCAGACCACAGATACGCAGTATTTT
TRBD1	TRBV18	TRBJ1-4	-	CASSPGQGLNEKLFF	TGTGCCAGCTCACCCGGACAGGGCCTTAATGAAAAACTGTTTTTT
TRBD1	TRBV28	TRBJ1-5	-	CASPPSGQGGNQPQHF	TGTGCCAGCCCGCCGTCGGGACAGGGAGGAAATCAGCCCCAGCATTTT
-	TRBV4-1	TRBJ2-5	-	CASSQDRVETQYF	TGCGCCAGCAGCCAAGACAGGGTGGAGACCCAGTACTTC
-	TRBV30	TRBJ2-5	-	CAWSPGQETQYF	TGTGCCTGGAGTCCGGGCCAAGAGACCCAGTACTTC
TRBD2	TRBV6-6	TRBJ2-7	few	CASAESGRPTYEQYF	TGTGCCAGCGCCGAGAGCGGGAGGCCTACCTACGAGCAGTACTTC
-	TRBV6-5	TRBJ2-3	-	CASSLGLGTDTQYF	TGTGCCAGCAGTCTGGGACTCGGCACAGATACGCAGTATTTT
-	TRBV18	TRBJ2-5	-	CASSLALGETQYF	TGTGCCAGCTCACTCGCGCTGGGAGAGACCCAGTACTTC
-	TRBV29-1	TRBJ2-5	-	CSVEGGGETQYF	TGCAGCGTTGAGGGGGGAGGTGAGACCCAGTACTTC
-	TRBV29-1	TRBJ2-2	-	CSVRDTQNTGELFF	TGCAGCGTTCGGGACACCCAAAACACCGGGGAGCTGTTTTTT
-	TRBV6-5	TRBJ2-7	once	CASSQGQVGPYEQYF	TGTGCCAGCAGCCAAGGACAAGTAGGCCCGTACGAGCAGTACTTC
TRBD2	TRBV6-5	TRBJ2-7	-	CASSYSSGGHPEQYF	TGTGCCAGCAGTTACTCTAGCGGGGGGCACCCCGAGCAGTACTTC
TRBD1	TRBV6-4	TRBJ2-7	-	CASIPTGSYEQYF	TGTGCCAGCATCCCGACAGGGAGCTACGAGCAGTACTTC
TRBD1	TRBV11-2	TRBJ1-2	-	CASSSGQGGRRSGYGYTF	TGTGCCAGCAGTTCGGGACAGGGGGGTCGTAGGTCGGGTTATGGCTACACCTTC
-	TRBV28	TRBJ1-1	-	CASSLLGTRNTEAFF	TGTGCCAGCAGTTTACTCGGTACACGGAACACTGAAGCTTTCTTT
TRBD2	TRBV19	TRBJ2-1	-	CASSIMGLEQFF	TGTGCCAGTAGTATAATGGGACTAGAACAGTTCTTC
TRBD1	TRBV2	TRBJ2-2	-	CASRGYRGLGGELFF	TGTGCCAGCAGGGGATACAGGGGGCTGGGCGGGGAGCTGTTTTTT
-	TRBV6-1	TRBJ1-6	-	CASSEGWGKSPLHF	TGTGCCAGCAGTGAAGGTTGGGGGAAATCACCCCTCCACTTT
-	TRBV6-5	TRBJ1-1	-	CASNPNGGWNTEAFF	TGTGCCAGCAACCCAAACGGAGGGTGGAACACTGAAGCTTTCTTT
-	TRBV5-1	TRBJ2-7	-	CASSIRQNLRDEQYF	TGCGCCAGCAGCATCCGACAAAACCTACGGGACGAGCAGTACTTC
-	TRBV4-1	TRBJ2-7	once	CASSQDAAYEQYF	TGCGCCAGCAGCCAAGATGCTGCCTACGAGCAGTACTTC
TRBD1	TRBV9	TRBJ2-7	-	CASSGNDRAYEQYF	TGTGCCAGCAGTGGTAATGACAGGGCCTACGAGCAGTACTTC
-	TRBV7-9	TRBJ1-3	once	CASSTQNTIYF	TGTGCCAGCAGCACACAAAACACCATATATTTT
-	TRBV18	TRBJ1-2	-	CASSLDTNYGYTF	TGTGCCAGCTCACTGGACACTAACTATGGCTACACCTTC
-	TRBV18	TRBJ1-4	once	CASSPVTVNEKLFF	TGTGCCAGCTCACCAGTGACAGTCAATGAAAAACTGTTTTTT
-	TRBV6-6	TRBJ2-1	once	CASSPTWLQENNEQFF	TGTGCCAGCAGCCCGACTTGGTTGCAAGAGAACAATGAGCAGTTCTTC
-	TRBV2	TRBJ2-7	-	CASRRGDPGGISYEQYF	TGTGCCAGCAGGAGGGGGGACCCCGGCGGGATATCCTACGAGCAGTACTTC
TRBD2	TRBV7-9	TRBJ2-7	-	CASSKTTSADEQYF	TGTGCCAGCAGCAAAACGACTAGCGCGGACGAGCAGTACTTC
-	TRBV6-6	TRBJ1-1	-	CASSSQYTEAFF	TGTGCCAGCAGTAGCCAGTACACTGAAGCTTTCTTT
-	TRBV4-1	TRBJ1-5	-	CASSQRRTVLYSNQPQHF	TGCGCCAGCAGCCAACGGCGGACAGTCCTTTATAGCAATCAGCCCCAGCATTTT
-	TRBV4-2	TRBJ2-7	-	CASSQGAYEQYF	TGTGCCAGCAGCCAAGGGGCCTACGAGCAGTACTTC
-	TRBV6-6	TRBJ1-1	-	CASSSRVNTEAFF	TGTGCCAGCTCCTCCAGGGTGAACACTGAAGCTTTCTTT
TRBD2	TRBV11-3	TRBJ2-3	-	CASSSSSGRTDTQYF	TGTGCCAGCAGCTCCTCTAGCGGGAGAACAGATACGCAGTATTTT
-	TRBV6-5	TRBJ2-5	-	CASSSPLQETQYF	TGTGCCAGCAGTTCACCTCTCCAAGAGACCCAGTACTTC
-	TRBV6-6	TRBJ2-7	once	CASSYSGQFAHYEQYF	TGTGCCAGCAGTTACTCCGGACAGTTCGCCCACTACGAGCAGTACTTC
TRBD1	TRBV29-1	TRBJ1-2	-	CSVPGTGYGYTF	TGCAGCGTGCCCGGGACAGGGTATGGCTACACCTTC
TRBD1	TRBV15	TRBJ2-7	-	CATAGTGGDEQYF	TGTGCCACCGCCGGGACAGGAGGAGACGAGCAGTACTTC
TRBD2	TRBV7-3	TRBJ2-3	-	CASSLTWVAGFTDTQYF	TGTGCCAGCAGCTTAACGTGGGTAGCGGGCTTCACAGATACGCAGTATTTT
TRBD1	TRBV5-1	TRBJ1-2	-	CASSLTGGGSLGYTF	TGCGCCAGCAGCTTGACAGGGGGCGGTTCCCTTGGCTACACCTTC
-	TRBV2	TRBJ1-2	-	CASPGGAHGYTF	TGTGCCAGCCCTGGAGGGGCGCATGGCTACACCTTC
-	TRBV19	TRBJ1-2	-	CASSLPQQGFYGYTF	TGTGCCAGTAGTTTACCTCAACAGGGCTTCTATGGCTACACCTTC
TRBD2	TRBV28	TRBJ2-5	-	CASSLHLAGVGETQYF	TGTGCCAGCAGTTTACATCTAGCGGGAGTAGGGGAGACCCAGTACTTC